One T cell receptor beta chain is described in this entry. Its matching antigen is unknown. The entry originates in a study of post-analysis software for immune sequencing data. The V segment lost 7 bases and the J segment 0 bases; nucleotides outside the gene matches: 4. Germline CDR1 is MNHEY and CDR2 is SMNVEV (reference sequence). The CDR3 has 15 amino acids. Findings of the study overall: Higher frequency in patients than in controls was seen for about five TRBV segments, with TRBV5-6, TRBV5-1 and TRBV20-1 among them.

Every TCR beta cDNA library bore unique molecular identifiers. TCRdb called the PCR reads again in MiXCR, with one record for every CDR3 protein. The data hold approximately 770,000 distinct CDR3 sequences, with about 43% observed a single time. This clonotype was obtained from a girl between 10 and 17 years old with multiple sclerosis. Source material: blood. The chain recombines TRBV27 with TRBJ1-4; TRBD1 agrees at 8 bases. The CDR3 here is CASKPTGATNEKLFF. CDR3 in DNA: TGTGCCAGCAAACCGACAGGGGCAACTAATGAAAAACTGTTTTTT. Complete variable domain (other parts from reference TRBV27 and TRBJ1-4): EAQVTQNPRYLITVTGKKLTVTCSQNMNHEYMSWYRQDPGLGLRQIYYSMNVEVTDKGDVPEGYKVSRKEKRNFPLILESPSPNQTSLYFCASKPTGATNEKLFFGSGTQLSVL.